This T cell receptor (beta chain) emerged from a study of cytomegalovirus exposure and HLA in healthy donors. Study-level results: Most TCR sequences showed up rarely, but some public TCRs showed up in many donors. The authors later found TCR association rates varying by HLA locus, with DRB1 most and HLA-C fewest. The study listed 164 cytomegalovirus-associated TCR beta chains. Most TCR beta V segments were productive about 87% or about 30% of the time in an earlier analysis.

Concerning this clone itself: Its target is unknown.

The primer mix had 60 Vbeta and 13 Jbeta primers. Produced via immunoSEQ multiplex PCR; TCRdb's table is partial and in-frame only. Here the sample spans under 200,000 clones, about 80% being singletons. The source material was PBMCs. The source is a man in his forties or fifties in good health and CMV-seropositive.

This CDR3 is CASSFADREYIQYF. The CDR3 DNA reads TGTGCCAGCAGCTTTGCGGACAGGGAGTACATTCAGTACTTC. The chain has TRBV5-4 and TRBJ2-4; 8 bases agree with TRBD1. CDR3 length: 14 residues. From germline, CDR1 is SGHNT and CDR2 YYREEE (reference sequence). J lost 8 bases, V lost 2 bases, and 6 bases had no gene match.